This T cell receptor (beta chain) was profiled in a study of early T cells in non-severe SARS-CoV-2 infection. Study overall: The authors sequenced bulk RNA from unsorted whole blood, leaving chains unpaired.

This clonotype was detected many times. Antigen unknown. In the library, individual cDNA molecules carried attached unique molecular identifiers. TCRdb itself ran the 5' RACE reads through MiXCR, one entry per CDR3 protein. The table records 25,000 to 35,000 distinct CDR3 sequences, roughly 5.1% of them present only once. Broader study findings: The VDJdb matching leaned toward anti-spike CD8 responses and overlooked private and CD4 specificities.

The receptor was isolated from an adult who was a healthcare worker with PCR-confirmed SARS-CoV-2 infection or an uninfected control (not recorded which). The sample taken for sequencing was whole blood.

CDR3 protein: CASSAVQGARTGELFF. CDR3 nucleotide sequence: TGTGCCAGCAGCGCCGTACAGGGGGCACGCACCGGGGAGCTGTTTTTT. This rearrangement joins TRBV5-4 to TRBJ2-2; TRBD1 aligns across 9 bases. The CDR3 spans 16 residues. Germline CDR1 is SGHNT and CDR2 is YYREEE (reference sequence). The junction had 8 bases not matched to a gene; V was cut back by 4 bases and J by 4 bases.